The subject of this entry is one TCR beta chain. This clonotype appeared a few times. What this receptor recognizes is not known. No per-base quality is available; no much larger clone lies one base away. CDR1 and CDR2 were assigned from the germline V gene as SGHDN and FVKESK. V drops 0 bases and J drops 4 bases, leaving 16 bases in between. Counted from cysteine to phenylalanine, this CDR3 has 17 amino acids. Only CDR3 DNA remains: 51 bases, in frame from the first base. Sequenced using an Illumina NovaSeq 6000. TCR cDNA was made using 5'RACE template switching, a step that added a universal primer site and unique molecular identifiers. Priming for cDNA synthesis came from both the TCR alpha and TCR beta constant segments. Two PCR steps were used to amplify libraries, with sample barcodes and sequencing adapters being added in the second step. Libraries were sequenced on Illumina HiSeq 2500 (2x100 bp) or NovaSeq (2x150 bp). Concerning the study's data processing: Reads were demultiplexed and collapsed into UMI consensus sequences with MIGEC, and V(D)J alignment was performed with MiXCR. Vaccine-responding clonotypes were defined with edgeR using replicate PBMC samples, requiring FDR below 0.01 and a log2 fold change above 5 up to day 15. Each bulk clonotype received a CD4 or CD8 identity based on whether the sequenced CD4 or CD8 repertoire contained that clonotype at higher abundance. TCRdb ran its own pipeline on the public reads, namely fastp trimming at Q25 and MiXCR clone calling, and kept in-frame beta chains. Rows with a matching CDR3 protein are joined into one entry that keeps the most common DNA and genes. These V and J calls originate from TCRdb's pipeline instead of the authors' own analysis. This sample comprises 300,000 or so distinct CDR3 sequences, approximately 3.9% of them detected only once. Roughly a quarter of the sample lies in the top ten.

This entry comes from a study of T cells after yellow fever vaccination (dated by TCRdb to about 2019). Regarding the complete study: The SMART-Seq v4 Ultra Low Input RNA kit was used to prepare libraries from fractions with low cell numbers. Bulk TCR alpha and beta repertoires were sequenced longitudinally to track T-cell clones before and after primary and booster YFV17D yellow fever vaccination. Two healthy male donors made up the cohort, one aged 18 to 30 years and the other aged 30 to 39 years. Bulk PBMC replicates and cell subsets were isolated from blood drawn at multiple timepoints before and after both primary and secondary immunization.

This specimen's treatment or condition label, per the study, means: live attenuated yellow fever vaccine strain. Two biological replicates of bulk PBMCs were collected at each blood-draw timepoint. PBMCs were isolated from peripheral blood using a standard Ficoll-Paque protocol. TriZol was used to extract RNA from bulk PBMCs, CD4 and CD8 fractions, and dextramer-positive and dextramer-negative fractions. The study at large found these results: Most clones expanded after primary vaccination (almost 97% of CD4 and roughly 88% of CD8) were re-detected after the booster, suggesting that broad memory maintenance occurred. Compared with the primary T-cell response, the secondary T-cell response was weaker but faster, peaking on day 5 rather than day 15. Because the study included only two donors, the extent to which the findings can be generalized is limited. FACS-sorted repertoires could contain abundant contaminating clonotypes from the bulk population, so computational filtering was required. A small fraction of clonotypes appeared in both the CD4 and CD8 compartments, likely as a result of convergent recombination.

The receptor comes from a man between 18 and 35 years old who received the YFV17D yellow fever vaccine. The rearrangement joined TRBV14 to TRBJ2-1; no D gene is confidently identified. This specimen was PBMCs, taken 5 days after the yellow fever booster vaccination. The CDR3 here reads CASSQEFPRRGYNEQFF. The nucleotide sequence reads TGTGCCAGCAGCCAAGAATTCCCGCGGCGAGGTTACAATGAGCAGTTCTTC.